This is a list of T cell receptor beta chains from one sample in a study of OX40 agonist ivuxolimab in advanced cancers. TCRdb's copy holds only in-frame clones and misses some; the assay was immunoSEQ multiplex PCR. The sample records about 48,000 clones, approximately 85% being singletons. This sample comprised CD4+ or CD8+ T cells sorted from blood, obtained in a trial of the OX40 agonist ivuxolimab. Every receptor here comes from an adult with an advanced solid tumor such as melanoma, head and neck, liver or kidney cancer. Both conserved end residues are part of each CDR3. D genes are given only for firm matches. Size values are once, few and many counts, or a class for expanded clones, and some rows have none.

- | TRBJ2-3 | - | TRBV7-4 | CASSHGAAEPDTQYF | TGTGCCAGCAGCCACGGGGCTGCGGAGCCAGATACGCAGTATTTT
- | TRBJ2-1 | - | TRBV11-2 | CASSLGARVSYNEQFF | TGTGCCAGCAGCCTCGGGGCCCGAGTCTCCTACAATGAGCAGTTCTTC
- | TRBJ1-2 | TRBD1 | TRBV15 | CATSRDPTGDYGYTF | TGTGCCACCAGCAGAGATCCCACAGGGGACTATGGCTACACCTTC
- | TRBJ2-5 | TRBD1 | TRBV5-1 | CASSLGRGLQETQYF | TGCGCCAGCAGCTTGGGCAGGGGGTTGCAAGAGACCCAGTACTTC
once | TRBJ2-2 | - | TRBV5-1 | CASSLTGTGELFF | TGCGCCAGCAGCTTGACGGGGACCGGGGAGCTGTTTTTT
- | TRBJ2-3 | TRBD2 | TRBV5-6 | CASSRPQRGTSTDTQYF | TGTGCCAGCAGCCGTCCCCAGCGGGGGACTAGCACAGATACGCAGTATTTT
- | TRBJ2-1 | - | TRBV4-1 | CASSRHLGTPEVGQFF | TGCGCCAGCAGCCGGCATCTCGGGACTCCCGAGGTTGGGCAGTTCTTC
- | TRBJ2-7 | TRBD1 | TRBV19 | CASSLGTGYEQYF | TGTGCCAGTAGCCTCGGGACAGGCTACGAGCAGTACTTC
- | TRBJ2-7 | TRBD1 | TRBV9 | CASSAQGQIYEQYF | TGTGCCAGCAGCGCACAGGGACAGATCTACGAGCAGTACTTC
- | TRBJ2-3 | - | TRBV27 | CASSLDFTDTQYF | TGTGCCAGCAGCCTAGATTTCACAGATACGCAGTATTTT
once | TRBJ2-7 | TRBD2 | TRBV19 | CASSATSGSRTYEQYF | TGTGCCAGTAGTGCAACTAGCGGGAGCAGGACCTACGAGCAGTACTTC
- | TRBJ1-5 | - | TRBV6-1 | CASSEAPSVSNQPQHF | TGTGCCAGCAGTGAAGCTCCGTCTGTCAGCAATCAGCCCCAGCATTTT
few | TRBJ1-5 | - | TRBV18 | CASSPQQGVHQPQHF | TGTGCCAGCTCACCACAACAGGGTGTCCATCAGCCCCAGCATTTT
- | TRBJ2-3 | - | TRBV19 | CATSFERNTDTQYF | TGTGCCACCTCTTTTGAGCGGAACACAGATACGCAGTATTTT
- | TRBJ2-1 | TRBD1 | TRBV5-1 | CASSTGTGNDEQFF | TGCGCCAGCAGCACCGGGACAGGTAACGATGAGCAGTTCTTC
- | TRBJ2-2 | - | TRBV7-9 | CASSLSNTGELFF | TGTGCCAGCAGCCTCTCCAACACCGGGGAGCTGTTTTTT
- | TRBJ2-5 | TRBD1 | TRBV5-1 | CASSRDRGRETQYF | TGCGCCAGCTCGCGGGACAGGGGGCGAGAGACCCAGTACTTC
few | TRBJ2-2 | - | TRBV7-3 | CASSPSLTRTNTGELFF | TGTGCCAGCAGCCCCTCACTAACAAGAACAAACACCGGGGAGCTGTTTTTT
- | TRBJ1-4 | - | TRBV7-9 | CASSSPNTRAEEKLFF | TGTGCCAGCAGCTCCCCTAACACCCGGGCAGAGGAAAAACTGTTTTTT
- | TRBJ2-7 | TRBD1 | TRBV5-1 | CASRQGHDEQYF | TGCGCCAGCAGACAGGGGCACGATGAGCAGTACTTC
- | TRBJ1-2 | TRBD1 | TRBV28 | CASRLKGLRTGYGYTF | TGTGCCAGCAGATTAAAGGGATTGAGGACAGGCTATGGCTACACCTTC
- | TRBJ2-2 | TRBD1 | TRBV5-1 | CASSLVAGRQGVTGELFF | TGCGCCAGCAGCTTGGTGGCTGGGCGACAGGGGGTCACCGGGGAGCTGTTTTTT
- | TRBJ2-2 | TRBD1 | TRBV6-6 | CASSAPGQIRTGELFF | TGTGCCAGCAGTGCACCGGGACAGATAAGAACCGGGGAGCTGTTTTTT
- | TRBJ2-7 | - | TRBV5-6 | CASSSIHRYEQYF | TGTGCCAGCAGCTCGATACATAGATACGAGCAGTACTTC
few | TRBJ1-4 | - | TRBV7-8 | CASSPSRTNEKLFF | TGTGCCAGCAGCCCCTCTCGAACTAATGAAAAACTGTTTTTT
once | TRBJ2-1 | - | TRBV4-1 | CASSQDAGSYNEQFF | TGCGCCAGCAGCCAAGATGCGGGGTCCTACAATGAGCAGTTCTTC
once | TRBJ2-7 | - | TRBV11-2 | CASSLPGTSYEQYF | TGCGCCAGCAGCTTACCCGGGACCTCCTACGAGCAGTACTTC
- | TRBJ2-2 | TRBD2 | TRBV2 | CASSVAGANTGELFF | TGTGCCAGCAGCGTAGCGGGAGCGAACACCGGGGAGCTGTTTTTT
- | TRBJ2-4 | TRBD2 | TRBV5-4 | CASSSMTSGRAKNIQYF | TGTGCCAGCAGCTCGATGACTAGCGGGAGAGCCAAAAACATTCAGTACTTC
once | TRBJ1-2 | - | TRBV5-1 | CASSLGGLNYGYTF | TGCGCCAGCAGCTTGGGAGGACTTAACTATGGCTACACCTTC
- | TRBJ1-2 | - | TRBV6-5 | CASSEKDRYYGYTF | TGTGCCAGCAGTGAAAAAGACAGGTACTATGGCTACACCTTC
- | TRBJ1-6 | TRBD1 | TRBV9 | CASSVDNRGAPLHF | TGTGCCAGCAGCGTAGATAACAGGGGAGCCCCCCTCCACTTT
- | TRBJ2-7 | - | TRBV7-8 | CASSRLNYEQYF | TGTGCCAGCAGCCGTTTGAACTACGAGCAGTACTTC
once | TRBJ1-5 | TRBD1 | TRBV2 | CASRGSGGYSNQPQHF | TGTGCCAGCAGGGGGTCAGGGGGCTATAGCAATCAGCCCCAGCATTTT
- | TRBJ1-5 | - | TRBV14 | CASSQEPPPPLSNQPQHF | TGTGCCAGCAGCCAAGAACCCCCTCCGCCTTTAAGCAATCAGCCCCAGCATTTT
- | TRBJ1-1 | - | TRBV11-3 | CASSGDGRMNTEAFF | TGTGCCAGCAGCGGAGATGGGAGGATGAACACTGAAGCTTTCTTT
- | TRBJ1-5 | TRBD1 | TRBV19 | CASSRLDRGQNQPQHF | TGTGCCAGTAGCCGGTTGGACAGGGGGCAAAATCAGCCCCAGCATTTT
- | TRBJ2-1 | - | TRBV2 | CASSSAGADNEQFF | TGTGCCAGCAGTTCGGCAGGGGCCGACAATGAGCAGTTCTTC
once | TRBJ2-3 | - | TRBV10-3 | CAISEWEDTQYF | TGTGCCATCAGTGAGTGGGAAGATACGCAGTATTTT
- | TRBJ1-6 | - | TRBV25-1 | CASSESSGAYNSPLHF | TGTGCCAGCAGTGAATCGTCAGGGGCCTATAATTCACCCCTCCACTTT
- | TRBJ2-1 | - | TRBV30 | CAWSVEGVSSYNEQFF | TGTGCCTGGAGTGTAGAGGGGGTAAGCTCCTACAATGAGCAGTTCTTC
- | TRBJ2-4 | - | TRBV6-1 | CASSDRDTFQYF | TGTGCCAGCAGTGATAGGGACACTTTTCAGTACTTC
- | TRBJ2-1 | - | TRBV9 | CASSAGPIKQFF | TGTGCCAGCAGCGCCGGACCCATAAAGCAGTTCTTC
- | TRBJ2-4 | TRBD1 | TRBV30 | CAWSVSWDRGEAKNIQYF | TGTGCCTGGAGTGTCAGCTGGGACAGGGGAGAAGCCAAAAACATTCAGTACTTC
- | TRBJ1-2 | - | TRBV5-4 | CASSLWGRVGYGYTF | TGTGCCAGCAGCTTATGGGGCAGGGTGGGGTATGGCTACACCTTC
- | TRBJ2-7 | TRBD1 | TRBV5-1 | CASSSQGVGAYEQYF | TGCGCCAGCAGCTCTCAGGGGGTAGGGGCCTACGAGCAGTACTTC
- | TRBJ1-3 | - | TRBV18 | CASSPPWDAGNTIYF | TGTGCCAGCTCACCACCTTGGGACGCTGGAAACACCATATATTTT
- | TRBJ1-5 | - | TRBV28 | CASSSGGRAQHF | TGTGCCAGCAGTTCGGGGGGTAGGGCCCAGCATTTT
- | TRBJ1-5 | - | TRBV7-9 | CASSFSGNQPQHF | TGTGCCAGCAGCTTCTCAGGGAATCAGCCCCAGCATTTT
few | TRBJ1-5 | TRBD1 | TRBV7-9 | CASSLTGDHQPQHF | TGTGCCAGCAGCCTGACAGGGGATCATCAGCCCCAGCATTTT
once | TRBJ1-4 | TRBD1 | TRBV6-1 | CASSQTGTSGKLFF | TGTGCCAGCAGTCAGACAGGGACTTCGGGAAAACTGTTTTTT
- | TRBJ2-7 | TRBD2 | TRBV6-5 | CASWGTSGRYEQYF | TGTGCCAGCTGGGGGACTAGCGGCCGCTACGAGCAGTACTTC
- | TRBJ2-1 | - | TRBV6-5 | CASSFAPGVGIGEQFF | TGTGCCAGCAGTTTCGCTCCGGGAGTTGGAATCGGTGAGCAGTTCTTC
- | TRBJ1-1 | - | TRBV12-5 | CASGLVPPNTEAFF | TGTGCTAGTGGTTTGGTACCCCCGAACACTGAAGCTTTCTTT